This entry is about one T cell receptor (beta chain). This sample is drawn from a study of blood T cells in healthy people across ages. Donor samples were obtained from healthy Caucasian individuals from Russia, aged about 6 to 100. CDR1 LNHNV and CDR2 YYDKDF come from the germline V gene (reference sequence). The CDR3 runs to 15 residues. J was trimmed by 12 bases and V by 2 bases; bases with no gene match: 10. A sample-barcoded 5' primer and a J-beta primer mix were used in a second PCR of roughly 6 to 12 cycles. TCRdb redid the calling of the 5' RACE reads with MiXCR, one entry per CDR3 protein. The sample includes 1.5 million to 2 million distinct CDR3 sequences, 34% of them seen just once.

The sequenced sample was blood. The source is a woman under 40 in good health. The rearrangement uses TRBV15 and TRBJ2-1, with TRBD2 identical over 10 bases. CDR3 coding DNA: TGTGCCACCAGCAGACGACTAGCGGGCGTCGAAGGGCAGTTCTTC. Protein product: CATSRRLAGVEGQFF.